One and the same sample provided the 7 T cell receptor beta chains below, sequenced in a study of cytomegalovirus exposure and HLA in healthy donors (dated by TCRdb to about 2017). The protocol used for the library was the immunoSEQ multiplex PCR assay. For the multiplex PCR, a mixture combining 60 forward primers for TCR Vbeta segments and 13 reverse primers for TCR Jbeta segments was used. TCRdb retrieved this table from immuneACCESS and kept in-frame rearrangements only. Not all clones are present; in checked studies, unresolved V genes account for under half, and no reason is known for the remainder. The sample table records around 100,000 clones; 73% of these occur just once. The leading ten clones occupy under 4.5% of the sample. Material: PBMCs. The receptors stem from a man aged 35 to 55 in good health and CMV-seronegative.

The chain uses TRBV4-1 and TRBJ1-5, with D possibly TRBD1 on 5 matching bases. CDR3 length: 15 residues. The germline gives CDR1 MGHRA, CDR2 YSYEKL. Trimming shortened V by 0 bases and J by 9 bases, and 15 bases separated the two germline ends. The CDR3 is CASSQDLQGWRPQHF. CDR3 DNA sequence: TGCGCCAGCAGCCAAGATCTCCAGGGATGGCGGCCCCAGCATTTT.

The V call is TRBV4-3, the J call TRBJ1-1; tentative D call: TRBD1 (5 bases). This CDR3 is built from 14 residues. V was cut by 2 bases and J by 1 base, with 8 bases left in between. Per the germline V gene, CDR1 is LGHNA and CDR2 is YSLEER. The DNA for the CDR3 is TGCGCCAGCAGCCAAACCGACAGGAACACTGAAGCTTTCTTT. This gives the protein CASSQTDRNTEAFF.

This clone has just a few counts. The genes are TRBV5-6 and TRBJ2-6, with 11 bases that match TRBD1. CDR3 size: 18 residues. J was trimmed by 2 bases and V by 2 bases; bases with no gene match: 6. Germline values: CDR1 SGHDT, CDR2 YYEEEE. The CDR3 protein is CASSFLGQGAPGANVLTF. In DNA, the CDR3 is TGTGCCAGCAGCTTCCTTGGACAGGGGGCGCCTGGGGCCAACGTCCTGACTTTC.

This clone was counted only a few times. V gene TRBV6-5 combines with J gene TRBJ2-3; the match to TRBD2 covers 7 bases. The CDR3 is 13 residues long. Germline V gives CDR1 MNHEY, CDR2 SVGAGI. Trimming at V came to 5 bases and at J to 3 bases, leaving 2 bases not matched to a gene. CDR3 region: CASSGGETDTQYF. The CDR3 coding sequence is TGTGCCAGCAGTGGGGGGGAAACAGATACGCAGTATTTT.

CDR3 sequence (DNA): TGTGCCAGTAGTACATCGACAGTCAACTATGGCTACACCTTC. It translates to CASSTSTVNYGYTF. The V call is TRBV19, the J call TRBJ1-2; D perhaps matches TRBD1 (5 bases). The germline V gene has CDR1 LNHDA and CDR2 SQIVND (reference sequence). The CDR3 is 14 amino acids. Trimming took off 4 bases at V and 2 bases at J, with 11 bases between the two ends.

This clone was found a few times. This chain connects TRBV15 to TRBJ2-1; 11 bases line up with TRBD2. This CDR3 contains 16 residues. J lost 6 bases, V lost 3 bases, and 7 bases had no gene match. Germline V gene data show CDR1 as LNHNV and CDR2 as YYDKDF (reference sequence). CDR3 amino acids: CATSRLAGGHVNEQFF. The CDR3, as DNA: TGTGCCACCAGCAGGCTAGCGGGGGGCCACGTCAATGAGCAGTTCTTC.

This clone appeared a few times. The CDR3 DNA is TGCGCCAGCAGCAGCCCTACCGGGGCGGGGGGCGAGCAGTACTTC. It codes for CASSSPTGAGGEQYF. The gene calls are TRBV5-1 and TRBJ2-7; 8 positions match TRBD2. In germline, CDR1 is SGHRS, CDR2 YFSETQ. The CDR3 runs to 15 residues. J gave up 6 bases and V 4 bases, and 12 bases lay outside the gene matches.